The 9 T cell receptor beta chains reported below all come from one sample, sequenced in a study of CDR3 diversity in severe acne (dated by TCRdb to the late 2010s). Receptors were amplified or captured by PCR. Sequencing used an Illumina HiSeq 2000. TCRdb reran the public reads through fastp at Q25 and MiXCR, keeping productive beta chains. Merged by CDR3 protein, the rows form single entries marked with the most common genes and DNA. This sample comprises tens of thousands of distinct CDR3 sequences, around 54% of them detected only once. In total, the top ten clones hold more than 9% of the sample. Sequenced input: blood. The receptors were gathered from a male donor with severe acne vulgaris.

This clonotype was observed a handful of times. V and J are TRBV29-1 and TRBJ1-2, with 7 bases aligning to TRBD1. Per the germline V gene, CDR1 is SQVTM and CDR2 is ANQGSEA. CDR3 length: 14 residues. The V and J ends lost 3 bases and 5 bases, in that order; junction bases with no gene match: 9. The CDR3 reads CSVEPSDRIYGYTF. For the CDR3, the DNA is TGCAGCGTTGAGCCTTCGGACAGGATTTATGGCTACACCTTC. Based on the CDR3 plus reference TRBV29-1 and TRBJ1-2, the full variable domain is SAVISQKPSRDICQRGTSLTIQCQVDSQVTMMFWYRQQPGQSLTLIATANQGSEATYESGFVIDKFPISRPNLTFSTLTVSNMSPEDSSIYLCSVEPSDRIYGYTFGSGTRLTVV.

To note about this clonotype: Germline is not matched at one junction end, which may reflect a read error. The chain couples TRBV5-1 to TRBJ1-4; D not resolved. Germline values: CDR1 SGHRS, CDR2 YFSETQ. CDR3 length: 13 amino acids. CDR3 region: CASSLTGEEKLFF. CDR3 nucleotide sequence: TGTGCCAGCAGCTTAACCGGCGAGGAAAAACTGTTTTTT.

This clonotype appeared many times. The rearrangement joins TRBV20-1 to TRBJ1-5; maybe TRBD1 (5 bases). This CDR3 is 14 amino acids long. Germline CDR1 reads DFQATT; CDR2 reads SNEGSKA (reference sequence). The V end lost 1 base, the J end lost 6 bases, and 13 bases lay between the germline ends. The CDR3 DNA follows: TGCAGTGCTAGAGGAGGAGGGGAAACTCAGCCCCAGCATTTT. This translates into CSARGGGETQPQHF.

The J gene is TRBJ1-6, the V gene TRBV20-1; D is perhaps TRBD1 (6 bases). The germline gives CDR1 DFQATT, CDR2 SNEGSKA (reference sequence). CDR3 size: 13 residues. Trimming removed 1 base at V and 7 bases at J, with 8 bases between. The CDR3 nucleotides are TGCAGTGCTAGAGCAGGGGAGAATTCACCCCTCCACTTT. It encodes CSARAGENSPLHF.

This clonotype occurred many times. The chain carries TRBV6-4 and TRBJ2-3; 14 bases are a match to TRBD2. V gave up 0 bases and J gave up 4 bases; unmatched junction bases: 0. The CDR3 length is 16 residues. Germline V gene sequence: CDR1 MRHNA, CDR2 SNTAGT. The DNA for the CDR3 is TGTGCCAGCAGTGACTCGACTAGCGGGGGGGCAGATACGCAGTATTTT. This codes for CASSDSTSGGADTQYF.

The rearrangement uses TRBV30 and TRBJ1-1; no reliable D call. Germline V gene lookup returns CDR1 GTSNPN and CDR2 SVGIG (reference sequence). V shed 3 bases and J shed 5 bases, with 7 bases lying between them. The length of the CDR3 is 11 residues. The CDR3 spells CAWRQETEAFF. The CDR3 DNA follows: TGTGCCTGGAGGCAAGAGACTGAAGCTTTCTTT.

This clonotype was recorded once. The CDR3 loop is CASSIQIAGSSEQFF. The CDR3 nucleotides are TGTGCCAGTAGTATACAAATAGCGGGAAGTAGTGAGCAGTTCTTC. This chain joins TRBV19 and TRBJ2-7, with TRBD2 matching over 8 bases. Gene TRBJ2-1 matches the end of the DNA better, so the J call may be wrong. CDR3 length: 15 amino acids. Germline V CDR1 and CDR2: LNHDA, SQIVND (reference sequence).

This clonotype was seen only a few times. The chain is built from TRBV6-1 and TRBJ1-6; no clear D gene. The CDR3 consists of 15 residues. V lost 11 bases and J 5 bases, leaving 19 bases between the germline ends. Germline assignment: CDR1 MNHNS and CDR2 SASEGT. CDR3: CASARRARDNSPLHF. For the CDR3, the DNA is TGTGCCTCTGCCCGACGCGCTAGGGATAATTCACCCCTCCACTTT.

In its sample, this clonotype was seen many times. The chain employs TRBV5-1 and TRBJ2-4, with D possibly TRBD1 on 7 matching bases. The CDR3 length is 14 residues. Germline V gene lookup returns CDR1 SGHRS and CDR2 YFSETQ. The V and J ends lost 3 bases and 1 base respectively, with 8 bases between them. The CDR3 nucleotides read TGCGCCAGCAGCTCAGGGGGGGCCAAAAACATTCAGTACTTC. This gives the protein CASSSGGAKNIQYF.